The 5 T cell receptor beta chains given below trace back to one sample, sequenced in a study of blood T cell repertoires in COVID-19 (dated by TCRdb to the early 2020s). Library prep was done by the immunoSEQ multiplex PCR assay. TCRdb carries this immuneACCESS record with in-frame sequences only. Its versions omit some clonotypes, under half of them owing to an unresolved V gene in the studies checked, with the rest unexplained. The sample table shows nearly 350,000 clones, and 87% are seen once. The ten largest clones take up roughly 6% of the sample. Sequenced: peripheral blood. The receptor set was obtained from a woman aged 45-65 years with COVID-19, enrolled during active disease.

The rearrangement links TRBV2 to TRBJ2-5, with 8 bases aligning to TRBD2. The CDR3 contains 15 residues. Trimming at V came to 4 bases and at J to 4 bases, leaving 8 bases not matched to a gene. CDR1 is SNHLY and CDR2 is FYNNEI in the germline V gene. CDR3 residues: CASSASGSLVETQYF. CDR3 DNA: TGTGCCAGCAGTGCGAGCGGGAGTTTAGTAGAGACCCAGTACTTC. The entire variable domain, with the rest obtained from reference TRBV2 and TRBJ2-5, is as follows: EPEVTQTPSHQVTQMGQEVILRCVPISNHLYFYWYRQILGQKVEFLVSFYNNEISEKSEIFDDQFSVERPDGSNFTLKIRSTKLEDSAMYFCASSASGSLVETQYFGPGTRLLVL.

This chain links TRBV18 with TRBJ1-3; perhaps TRBD1 as D (5 bases). V lost 4 bases and J 4 bases, leaving 14 bases between the germline ends. Germline V gene lookup returns CDR1 KGHSH and CDR2 LQKENI. The CDR3 consists of 15 residues. The CDR3 DNA follows: TGTGCCAGCTCACAAACTCCTACAGGAGGAAACACCATATATTTT. The encoded protein is CASSQTPTGGNTIYF.

The gene calls are TRBV30 and TRBJ2-7; D perhaps matches TRBD1 (5 bases). V lost 5 bases, J lost 4 bases, and 12 bases lay in between. This CDR3 region has 12 residues. Germline values: CDR1 GTSNPN, CDR2 SVGIG (reference sequence). As DNA, the CDR3 is TGTGCCTGGGGGAAACAGGTGTACGAGCAGTACTTC. It specifies CAWGKQVYEQYF. Drawing the rest from reference TRBV30 and TRBJ2-7, the complete variable domain is SQTIHQWPATLVQPVGSPLSLECTVEGTSNPNLYWYRQAAGRGLQLLFYSVGIGQISSEVPQNLSASRPQDRQFILSSKKLLLSDSGFYLCAWGKQVYEQYFGPGTRLTVT.

The chain joins TRBV7-2 to TRBJ2-1; D not certain. Trimming shortened V by 1 base and J by 4 bases, and 11 bases separated the two germline ends. The CDR3 spans 15 residues. Germline V gives CDR1 SGHTA, CDR2 FQGNSA. The CDR3 region is CASSLGPRGYNEQFF. DNA of the CDR3: TGTGCCAGCAGCTTAGGACCGCGAGGATACAATGAGCAGTTCTTC.

This sequence joins TRBV19 and TRBJ2-3, with 12 bases matching TRBD1. J was trimmed by 5 bases and V by 9 bases; bases with no gene match: 12. CDR3 length: 16 residues. Germline V gene data show CDR1 as LNHDA and CDR2 as SQIVND (reference sequence). The CDR3 is CASTKLGQGAKDTQYF. The CDR3 DNA sequence: TGTGCCAGCACTAAACTGGGACAGGGGGCGAAAGATACGCAGTATTTT. Drawing the rest from reference TRBV19 and TRBJ2-3, the complete variable domain is DGGITQSPKYLFRKEGQNVTLSCEQNLNHDAMYWYRQDPGQGLRLIYYSQIVNDFQKGDIAEGYSVSREKKESFPLTVTSAQKNPTAFYLCASTKLGQGAKDTQYFGPGTRLTVL.